This entry features one T cell receptor beta chain sequence. The data are from a study of T cell changes during pregnancy in multiple sclerosis. Here immunoSEQ multiplex PCR was the method, and the copy in TCRdb shows in-frame clones only, minus some. Among some 47,000 clones, around 96% were seen once, and the ten largest hold approximately 1%. The CDR3 spans 16 residues. The V and J ends lost 1 base and 0 bases, in that order; junction bases with no gene match: 3. Germline CDR1 is SGHTA and CDR2 is FQGNSA. The sequencing used peripheral blood, collected in the second trimester of pregnancy. The receptor was derived from a female donor with multiple sclerosis, enrolled in a pregnancy study. The chain has TRBV7-2 and TRBJ2-1; the match to TRBD2 covers 7 bases. The CDR3, as DNA: TGTGCCAGCAGCTTAGACGGCGGGAGCTCCTACAATGAGCAGTTCTTC. Protein product: CASSLDGGSSYNEQFF.